The 22 T cell receptor beta chains below come from one sample, sequenced in a study of cytomegalovirus exposure and HLA in healthy donors. 60 Vbeta and 13 Jbeta primers were used in PCR. Using immunoSEQ multiplex PCR, the repertoire was profiled, and TCRdb retains in-frame clones only, with some absent. The table includes roughly 100,000 clones, over 80% detected once. The material sequenced was PBMCs. These receptors came from a man aged 18 to 30 in good health and CMV-seronegative.

This clone was seen once. The CDR3 DNA reads TGTGCCAGCAGCTTAGATGGGACAGGGGAGCGTAGCTACACCTTC. It is translated as CASSLDGTGERSYTF. V and J are TRBV7-9 and TRBJ1-2; 10 bases map to TRBD1. The CDR3 sequence is 15 residues long. Germline CDR1 is SEHNR and CDR2 is FQNEAQ (reference sequence). V lost 1 base and J lost 9; bases outside the gene matches: 8.

The chain is built from TRBV4-2 and TRBJ1-6, with TRBD1 identical over 10 bases. The CDR3 totals 14 residues. From germline, CDR1 is LGHNA and CDR2 YNFKEQ. With 3 bases clipped from V and 10 bases from J, the junction kept 3 bases outside the gene matches. The CDR3 loop reads CASSHGTGVSPLHF. DNA of the CDR3: TGTGCCAGCAGCCATGGGACAGGGGTATCACCCCTCCACTTT.

The CDR3 DNA reads TGCAGCGTTGCCCTCGCGGACAATGAGCAGTTCTTC. It codes for CSVALADNEQFF. The chain joins TRBV29-1 to TRBJ2-1; D not certain. The CDR3 loop spans 12 amino acids. Germline V gene data show CDR1 as SQVTM and CDR2 as ANQGSEA. V shed 4 bases and J shed 5 bases, with 9 bases lying between them.

This sequence joins TRBV10-1 and TRBJ2-3; 8 bases fit TRBD1. Unmatched junction bases numbered 2, after V lost 3 bases and J lost 0 bases. This CDR3 spans 15 amino acids. CDR1 WNHNN and CDR2 SYGVQD come from the germline V gene (reference sequence). The CDR3: CASSDQGASTDTQYF. The CDR3 DNA sequence: TGCGCCAGCAGTGACCAGGGGGCAAGCACAGATACGCAGTATTTT.

V is TRBV7-2 and J is TRBJ1-5, with TRBD1 matching 7 bases. The V segment lost 4 bases and the J segment 0 bases; nucleotides outside the gene matches: 15. CDR1 and CDR2 from the germline V gene are SGHTA and FQGNSA. The CDR3 is 19 residues long. CDR3 sequence reads: CASSSPDRARLDSNQPQHF. In nucleotides, the CDR3 is TGTGCCAGCAGCTCCCCTGACAGGGCGCGCTTGGATAGCAATCAGCCCCAGCATTTT.

The V and J genes are TRBV10-3 and TRBJ2-7; TRBD2 matches 8 bases. V gave up 9 bases and J gave up 6 bases; unmatched junction bases: 7. The germline gives CDR1 ENHRY, CDR2 SYGVKD. The CDR3 has 12 residues. The CDR3 DNA reads TGTGCCATTTCGGGACTAGACGGCGAGCAGTACTTC. It is translated as CAISGLDGEQYF.

The genes are TRBV9 and TRBJ1-1; possible D gene TRBD1, 6 bases. The germline CDR1 and CDR2 sequences are SGDLS and YYNGEE. The length of the CDR3 is 13 residues. The ends were cut back, 4 bases at V and 7 bases at J, with 14 bases in the middle. CDR3 residues: CASSPTGLSEAFF. In DNA form, the CDR3 reads TGTGCCAGCAGCCCCACAGGGCTGAGTGAAGCTTTCTTT.

The CDR3, as DNA: TGTGGTTCGCGCACAGGGGAAACCGGGGAGCTGTTTTTT. Residues: CGSRTGETGELFF. This rearrangement joins TRBV6-1 to TRBJ2-2, with TRBD1 matching over 7 bases. This CDR3 spans 13 amino acids. Looked up from germline, CDR1 is MNHNS and CDR2 is SASEGT.

The chain carries TRBV6-5 and TRBJ1-2; perhaps TRBD1 as D (6 bases). This CDR3 is 13 amino acids long. V lost 2 bases and J lost 3, with 7 bases in between. Germline V gene lookup returns CDR1 MNHEY and CDR2 SVGAGI. The DNA for the CDR3 is TGTGCCAGCAGTTACGGGGGCGACTATGGCTACACCTTC. It is translated as CASSYGGDYGYTF.

Comments on this clone: Other DNA sequences in this sample translate to the same CDR3. This chain links TRBV28 with TRBJ1-3, with D possibly matching TRBD1 (5 bases). Trimming stripped 11 bases from V and 0 bases from J, with 11 bases between. Germline V gene lookup returns CDR1 MDHEN and CDR2 SYDVKM. The CDR3 has 13 amino acids. The CDR3 DNA sequence: TGTGCCTCCGGGGGATTCTCTGGAAACACCATATATTTT. This gives the protein CASGGFSGNTIYF.

The chain joins TRBV7-2 to TRBJ2-7; D remains ambiguous. This CDR3 is 12 amino acids long. Germline values: CDR1 SGHTA, CDR2 FQGNSA. V dropped 5 bases and J dropped 6 bases, with 11 bases sitting between them. The CDR3 spells CASSPSTLEQYF. CDR3 nucleotide sequence: TGTGCCAGCAGCCCATCGACTCTCGAGCAGTACTTC.

The J gene is TRBJ2-7, the V gene TRBV6-6, with TRBD2 matching over 8 bases. The length of the CDR3 is 16 residues. Germline CDR1 and CDR2: MNHNY and SVGAGI (reference sequence). After removal of 2 bases from V and 0 bases from J, the junction contained 6 bases not matched to a gene. CDR3 loop: CASSYQRLAHSYEQYF. The DNA of the CDR3 is TGTGCCAGCAGTTACCAGCGACTAGCGCACTCCTACGAGCAGTACTTC.

This clone appeared once. This rearrangement joins TRBV27 to TRBJ1-2; D remains ambiguous. This CDR3 is 14 amino acids long. CDR1 is MNHEY, CDR2 SMNVEV, per germline (reference sequence). V gave up 4 bases and J gave up 5 bases, with 14 bases separating them. The CDR3 here is CASSSLMGAYGYTF. The DNA of the CDR3 is TGTGCCAGCAGTTCACTAATGGGAGCGTATGGCTACACCTTC.

V and J are TRBV21-1 and TRBJ2-7; TRBD2, the table's D call, lacks a check against the DNA. TRBV21-1 is marked as a pseudogene. The CDR3 length is 15 residues. The CDR3 sequence is CASSPRRERSYEQYF. As DNA, the CDR3 is TGTGCCAGCAGCCCCCGCCGGGAACGGTCCTACGAGCAGTACTTC.

This clone was counted a single time. This chain uses TRBV25-1 with TRBJ1-5; 9 bases are shared with TRBD1. Germline CDR1 reads MGHDK; CDR2 reads SYGVNS. V lost 4 bases and J lost 7; bases outside the gene matches: 2. The CDR3 has 13 amino acids. In DNA, the CDR3 is TGTGCCAGCAGTGGACAGGGGGTCCAGCCCCAGCATTTT. Translated: CASSGQGVQPQHF.

V usage is TRBV6-4 and J usage is TRBJ2-2; D is uncertain. The CDR3 is 12 residues long. Looked up from germline, CDR1 is MRHNA and CDR2 is SNTAGT. Trimming stripped 3 bases from V and 6 bases from J, with 5 bases between. The CDR3 bases are TGTGCCAGCAGTGATTCCGCCGGGGAGCTGTTTTTT. This encodes CASSDSAGELFF.

CDR3 in amino acids: CASSYSEGTGELFF. The CDR3, as DNA: TGTGCCAGCAGTTACTCAGAGGGCACCGGGGAGCTGTTTTTT. V and J are TRBV6-5 and TRBJ2-2, with D possibly TRBD2 on 5 matching bases. This CDR3 comprises 14 residues. Trimming stripped 0 bases from V and 4 bases from J, with 6 bases between. Per the germline V gene, CDR1 is MNHEY and CDR2 is SVGAGI.

The chain has TRBV11-2 and TRBJ2-7; 11 bases agree with TRBD1. The ends lost 4 bases at V and 6 bases at J; junction bases unmatched: 11. CDR1 SGHAT and CDR2 FQNNGV come from the germline V gene. The CDR3 totals 16 residues. The CDR3 protein is CASSSQPGQGESEQYF. Here the CDR3 DNA reads TGTGCCAGCAGCTCGCAACCGGGACAGGGGGAAAGCGAGCAGTACTTC. Full variable domain (outside the CDR3, taken from reference TRBV11-2 and TRBJ2-7): EAGVAQSPRYKIIEKRQSVAFWCNPISGHATLYWYQQILGQGPKLLIQFQNNGVVDDSQLPKDRFSAERLKGVDSTLKIQPAKLEDSAVYLCASSSQPGQGESEQYFGPGTRLTVT.

The chain combines TRBV6-1 with TRBJ2-5; D is unclear. Germline assignment: CDR1 MNHNS and CDR2 SASEGT. The CDR3 runs 13 residues. Trimming removed 0 bases at V and 7 bases at J, with 9 bases between. This chain's CDR3 is CASSEARFATQYF. As DNA, the CDR3 is TGTGCCAGCAGTGAAGCGCGATTTGCGACCCAGTACTTC.

This chain uses TRBV4-1 with TRBJ2-7, with 7 bases that match TRBD1. The CDR3 runs 14 residues. J lost 5 bases, V lost 3 bases, and 7 bases had no gene match. Germline assignment: CDR1 MGHRA and CDR2 YSYEKL. The CDR3 reads CASSHFNRGDEQYF. The CDR3 DNA reads TGCGCCAGCAGCCATTTTAACAGGGGCGACGAGCAGTACTTC.

The chain uses TRBV27 and TRBJ1-4, with a possible D match to TRBD1 (6 bases). From germline, CDR1 is MNHEY and CDR2 SMNVEV (reference sequence). V shed 0 bases and J shed 8 bases, with 13 bases lying between them. The CDR3 runs 15 residues. The DNA for the CDR3 is TGTGCCAGCAGTTTATCGGAACAGGGCCGCGAAAAACTGTTTTTT. This codes for CASSLSEQGREKLFF.

This clone was detected only a few times. Within the sample, other DNA sequences also encode this same CDR3. The V call is TRBV9, the J call TRBJ2-7; 8 bases map to TRBD2. CDR1 and CDR2 from the germline V gene are SGDLS and YYNGEE. This CDR3 contains 14 residues. V lost 0 bases to trimming and J lost 3 bases; unmatched junction nucleotides: 2. The CDR3 sequence is CASSVGSGSYEQYF. The CDR3 nucleotides are TGTGCCAGCAGCGTAGGGAGCGGGAGCTACGAGCAGTACTTC.